A single T cell receptor beta chain is shown here with its context. Its antigen is still unknown. Additional DNA sequences in this sample encode the identical CDR3. The protocol was immunoSEQ multiplex PCR, while the TCRdb copy is restricted to in-frame clones and leaves out a portion. The sample contains around 71,000 clones, roughly 94% of which appear only once. The record originates from a study of graft-versus-host responses after intestinal transplantation. Study at large: Recipients were given multivisceral, liver-intestinal, or isolated intestinal transplants. All recipients were given anti-thymocyte globulin induction, and tacrolimus and steroids were then administered for approximately 3 years. Study-wide points: Allograft graft-versus-host to host-versus-graft clonal ratios ran high in patients with graft-donor T cell macrochimerism. GvH clones appeared in recipient marrow, some first in ileum or blood.

V dropped 5 bases and J dropped 7 bases, with 9 bases sitting between them. CDR1 MNHEY and CDR2 SMNVEV come from the germline V gene (reference sequence). The CDR3 length is 12 residues. V and J are TRBV27 and TRBJ2-1; possible D gene TRBD2, 6 bases. Here the sequenced sample was unstimulated CD8+ T cells sorted from spleen or lymph node cells, taken before intestinal transplant. This sequence originates from a human donor who received an intestinal transplant. This CDR3 reads CASSLRGNEQFF. The CDR3 bases are TGTGCCAGCAGTCTCCGGGGGAATGAGCAGTTCTTC.